This is a list of T cell receptor beta chains from one sample in a study of OX40 agonist ivuxolimab in advanced cancers. Some clones are missing from TCRdb's copy, which holds only in-frame ones; the method was immunoSEQ multiplex PCR. Of under 70,000 clones listed, roughly 90% are singletons. The sequenced sample was CD4+ or CD8+ T cells sorted from blood, obtained in a trial of the OX40 agonist ivuxolimab. The receptors originated from an adult with an advanced solid tumor such as melanoma, head and neck, liver or kidney cancer. The CDR3 runs from the conserved cysteine through the conserved F or W. D genes are given only for firm matches. Clone size is shown for a subset of rows, as once, few, many or a class of expanded clone.

v_gene: TRBV2; len: 16; d_gene: TRBD2; j_gene: TRBJ2-3; abundance: NA; CDR3nt: TGTGCCAGCAGTTCCCAGACTAGCGGGAGTGCAGATACGCAGTATTTT; CDR3aa: CASSSQTSGSADTQYF
v_gene: TRBV5-1; len: 15; d_gene: NA; j_gene: TRBJ2-3; abundance: once; CDR3nt: NA; CDR3aa: CASRPSGRGTDTQYF
v_gene: TRBV2; len: 15; d_gene: NA; j_gene: TRBJ2-7; abundance: NA; CDR3nt: TGTGCCAGCAGAGCCAATAAAGCGGGTGTCTACGAGCAGTACTTC; CDR3aa: CASRANKAGVYEQYF
v_gene: TRBV7-2; len: 15; d_gene: TRBD2; j_gene: TRBJ2-7; abundance: NA; CDR3nt: TGTGCCAGCAGCTTGTTAGCGGGAGTTCTCTACGAGCAGTACTTC; CDR3aa: CASSLLAGVLYEQYF
v_gene: TRBV30; len: 13; d_gene: NA; j_gene: TRBJ2-7; abundance: NA; CDR3nt: TGTGCCTGGAGTCCCCAGACGCACTACGAGCAGTACTTC; CDR3aa: CAWSPQTHYEQYF
v_gene: TRBV28; len: 12; d_gene: NA; j_gene: TRBJ2-3; abundance: NA; CDR3nt: TGTGCCAGCAAATCTAGCACAGATACGCAGTATTTT; CDR3aa: CASKSSTDTQYF
v_gene: TRBV15; len: 14; d_gene: NA; j_gene: TRBJ2-5; abundance: NA; CDR3nt: TGTGCCACCAGCAGAAGAGGGGATTGGGAGACCCAGTACTTC; CDR3aa: CATSRRGDWETQYF
v_gene: TRBV10-3; len: 18; d_gene: TRBD2; j_gene: TRBJ2-1; abundance: few; CDR3nt: TGTGCCATCAGTGGTGCAGCGGGACTACCCAGCTCCTACAATGAGCAGTTCTTC; CDR3aa: CAISGAAGLPSSYNEQFF
v_gene: TRBV5-4; len: 16; d_gene: TRBD2; j_gene: TRBJ2-3; abundance: NA; CDR3nt: TGTGCCAGCAGCCATGCGCTAGGTCGGGAGGGGGGCACGCAGTATTTT; CDR3aa: CASSHALGREGGTQYF
v_gene: TRBV5-4; len: 17; d_gene: NA; j_gene: TRBJ1-3; abundance: NA; CDR3nt: TGTGCCAGCAGCCCGGGCGCGGGGTTTTCCTCTGGAAACACCATATATTTT; CDR3aa: CASSPGAGFSSGNTIYF
v_gene: TRBV20-1; len: 11; d_gene: NA; j_gene: TRBJ2-5; abundance: NA; CDR3nt: TGCAGTGCCCGGGGGCCGGAGACCCAGTACTTC; CDR3aa: CSARGPETQYF
v_gene: TRBV19; len: 16; d_gene: NA; j_gene: TRBJ1-3; abundance: NA; CDR3nt: TGTGCCAGTAGTATTTCTCGGACGGACTCTGGAAACACCATATATTTT; CDR3aa: CASSISRTDSGNTIYF
v_gene: TRBV28; len: 15; d_gene: NA; j_gene: TRBJ1-3; abundance: few; CDR3nt: TGTGCCAGCAGTGAACAGGTCGGCTCTGGAAACACCATATATTTT; CDR3aa: CASSEQVGSGNTIYF
v_gene: TRBV28; len: 13; d_gene: NA; j_gene: TRBJ1-4; abundance: NA; CDR3nt: TGTGCCAGCAGTTTGAGTTATAATGAAAAACTGTTTTTT; CDR3aa: CASSLSYNEKLFF
v_gene: TRBV5-1; len: 15; d_gene: TRBD1; j_gene: TRBJ1-1; abundance: few; CDR3nt: TGCGCCAGCAGCTGGGGTGGGGACAGCGAGACTGAAGCTTTCTTT; CDR3aa: CASSWGGDSETEAFF
v_gene: TRBV5-1; len: 14; d_gene: NA; j_gene: TRBJ2-7; abundance: NA; CDR3nt: TGCGCCAGCAGCTTGGATATGGAAACCTACGAGCAGTACTTC; CDR3aa: CASSLDMETYEQYF
v_gene: TRBV18; len: 15; d_gene: NA; j_gene: TRBJ1-1; abundance: few; CDR3nt: TGTGCCAGCTCACCACCATCTCAGGGAGGCACTGAAGCTTTCTTT; CDR3aa: CASSPPSQGGTEAFF
v_gene: TRBV6-5; len: 15; d_gene: TRBD1; j_gene: TRBJ1-1; abundance: few; CDR3nt: TGTGCCAGCAGCCCGAGACAGGGAATGAACACTGAAGCTTTCTTT; CDR3aa: CASSPRQGMNTEAFF
v_gene: TRBV2; len: 15; d_gene: NA; j_gene: TRBJ2-5; abundance: once; CDR3nt: TGTGCCAGCAGGCACCAAGGACAGCCGGGGGAGACCCAGTACTTC; CDR3aa: CASRHQGQPGETQYF
v_gene: TRBV4-1; len: 15; d_gene: NA; j_gene: TRBJ2-1; abundance: NA; CDR3nt: TGCGCCAGCCGACCGGGAGACGGCTCCTACAATGAGCAGTTCTTC; CDR3aa: CASRPGDGSYNEQFF
v_gene: TRBV7-3; len: 15; d_gene: NA; j_gene: TRBJ2-7; abundance: once; CDR3nt: TGTGCCAGCAGCCTACAGGGAGAAGACTACTACGAGCAGTACTTC; CDR3aa: CASSLQGEDYYEQYF
v_gene: TRBV7-8; len: 16; d_gene: TRBD1; j_gene: TRBJ1-1; abundance: NA; CDR3nt: TGTGCCAGCAGCCTCGGACAGGGAAGTAGGTACACTGAAGCTTTCTTT; CDR3aa: CASSLGQGSRYTEAFF
v_gene: TRBV18; len: 15; d_gene: NA; j_gene: TRBJ1-1; abundance: NA; CDR3nt: TGTGCCAGCTCTCTCGGGGGGGGAGACAACACTGAAGCTTTCTTT; CDR3aa: CASSLGGGDNTEAFF
v_gene: TRBV6-1; len: 11; d_gene: NA; j_gene: TRBJ2-5; abundance: NA; CDR3nt: TGTGCCAGCAGGACAGAAGAGACCCAGTACTTC; CDR3aa: CASRTEETQYF
v_gene: TRBV5-6; len: 16; d_gene: NA; j_gene: TRBJ1-2; abundance: NA; CDR3nt: TGTGCCAGCAGCTCCGCTCCGGGGCGCGAGGCCCTTGGCTACACCTTC; CDR3aa: CASSSAPGREALGYTF
v_gene: TRBV30; len: 13; d_gene: NA; j_gene: TRBJ2-5; abundance: NA; CDR3nt: TGTGCCTGGAATGGTCAGGCACAAGAGACCCAGTACTTC; CDR3aa: CAWNGQAQETQYF
v_gene: TRBV5-1; len: 13; d_gene: TRBD1; j_gene: TRBJ2-1; abundance: once; CDR3nt: TGCGCCAGCAAGCGCCAGGGGGCATATGAGCAGTTCTTC; CDR3aa: CASKRQGAYEQFF
v_gene: TRBV5-1; len: 13; d_gene: NA; j_gene: TRBJ2-7; abundance: NA; CDR3nt: TGCGCCAGCAGCTTTAGCGGCTACTACGAGCAGTACTTC; CDR3aa: CASSFSGYYEQYF
v_gene: TRBV5-4; len: 15; d_gene: TRBD1; j_gene: TRBJ2-5; abundance: NA; CDR3nt: TGTGCCAGCAGCCCGGGACAGGGGTTGATGGAGACCCAGTACTTC; CDR3aa: CASSPGQGLMETQYF
v_gene: TRBV9; len: 14; d_gene: NA; j_gene: TRBJ2-2; abundance: NA; CDR3nt: TGTGCCAGCAGCGTAGTTGAGGGTCCCGGGGAGCTGTTTTTT; CDR3aa: CASSVVEGPGELFF